This TCR beta chain was sequenced for a study of blood T cell repertoires in COVID-19. Study overall: Sources were T cells, B-cell-depleted T cells, or PBMCs; the material itself was cDNA or gDNA.

Germline lookup yields CDR1 SGHRS and CDR2 YFSETQ. V lost 4 bases to trimming and J lost 8 bases; unmatched junction nucleotides: 10. The CDR3 is made up of 15 amino acids. The assay was immunoSEQ multiplex PCR, and TCRdb's table has in-frame clones only and misses some. The data contain 95,000 to 150,000 clones, around 86% of them singletons. This clone was picked up a small number of times. This chain joins TRBV5-1 and TRBJ1-4; 8 bases are a match to TRBD1. The sequenced material came from peripheral blood. The origin of this receptor is a man aged 35 to 55 with acute or convalescent COVID-19. CDR3 DNA: TGCGCCAGCAGCCCGACCCAGGGGGCGGGAGAAAAACTGTTTTTT. It translates to CASSPTQGAGEKLFF. The complete variable domain, with remaining parts taken from reference TRBV5-1 and TRBJ1-4, reads KAGVTQTPRYLIKTRGQQVTLSCSPISGHRSVSWYQQTPGQGLQFLFEYFSETQRNKGNFPGRFSGRQFSNSRSEMNVSTLELGDSALYLCASSPTQGAGEKLFFGSGTQLSVL.